This passage covers 15 T cell receptor beta chains from one sample sequenced in a study of PD-1 blockade in classical Hodgkin lymphoma (dated by TCRdb to the early 2020s). Library construction relied on the immunoSEQ multiplex PCR assay. Not all clones reach the TCRdb copy of this immuneACCESS table, which keeps in-frame sequences only. Checked studies attribute under half of the gap to unresolved V genes and leave the rest unexplained. Present in this sample are 12,000 to 15,000 clones, roughly 82% of which were seen just once. Roughly 3.9% of the sample rests with the top ten. Sample time point, as interpreted from the label and publication: cycle 1 day 1 (C1D1), immediately before nivolumab initiation. All trial patients had relapsed after autologous stem cell transplantation, with cohorts A, B and C differing in prior brentuximab vedotin exposure. Here the sequenced sample was peripheral blood mononuclear cells (PBMCs), taken at baseline. These receptors were collected from a human donor with classical Hodgkin lymphoma.

The rearrangement links TRBV5-6 to TRBJ2-7, with TRBD1 matching over 8 bases. V gave up 3 bases and J gave up 3 bases; unmatched junction bases: 5. Germline V gene lookup returns CDR1 SGHDT and CDR2 YYEEEE. This CDR3 has 14 residues. The CDR3 nucleotides read TGTGCCAGCAGCTCGGACAGGGAAGACTACGAGCAGTACTTC. As protein: CASSSDREDYEQYF.

In its sample, this clone was seen a few times. The chain employs TRBV28 and TRBJ1-2, with D tentatively TRBD1 (6 bases). This CDR3 has 15 amino acids. Germline V gene lookup returns CDR1 MDHEN and CDR2 SYDVKM. V gave up 1 base and J gave up 5 bases, with 14 bases separating them. CDR3 loop: CASSLYNRAQYGYTF. CDR3 sequence (DNA): TGTGCCAGCAGTTTATATAACAGGGCCCAATATGGCTACACCTTC.

The rearrangement joins TRBV19 to TRBJ1-2; the D gene is possibly TRBD1 (6 bases). CDR3 size: 13 residues. The V gene's germline CDR1 is LNHDA and CDR2 SQIVND (reference sequence). The V end lost 6 bases, the J end lost 6 bases, and 14 bases lay between the germline ends. The CDR3 nucleotides are TGTGCCAGTAGCCGGACAGAGGAACATGGCTACACCTTC. Protein sequence: CASSRTEEHGYTF.

V gene TRBV27 combines with J gene TRBJ2-1; TRBD1 or TRBD2 may be the D gene (7 bases each). Deletions cut 10 bases from V and 8 bases from J, with 27 bases between. The CDR3 consists of 16 residues. Germline CDR1 and CDR2: MNHEY and SMNVEV (reference sequence). The CDR3, as DNA: TGTGCCACCAGGATCAGGGGGGTCGGGAGGCTGGATGAGCAGTTCTTC. Its translation: CATRIRGVGRLDEQFF.

This chain connects TRBV27 to TRBJ2-3, with a weak D call TRBD2 (6 bases). The CDR3 length is 14 residues. Germline V CDR1 and CDR2: MNHEY, SMNVEV (reference sequence). V lost 5 bases and J lost 1, with 10 bases in between. The CDR3 is CASSPRLGTDTQYF. The CDR3 bases are TGTGCCAGCAGTCCCCGACTAGGCACAGATACGCAGTATTTT.

This clone was seen a single time. This chain connects TRBV27 to TRBJ2-1; D call uncertain. Germline V lookup: CDR1 MNHEY, CDR2 SMNVEV (reference sequence). V was cut by 5 bases and J by 2 bases, with 7 bases left in between. The CDR3 covers 13 residues. The CDR3, as DNA: TGTGCCAGCAGTCCTTCCCCCTACAATGAGCAGTTCTTC. Translation: CASSPSPYNEQFF.

The chain links TRBV6-6 to TRBJ2-2, with D uncertain. This CDR3 has 13 residues. CDR1 and CDR2 (germline): MNHNY, SVGAGI (reference sequence). V was trimmed by 2 bases and J by 4 bases, leaving 5 bases between them. DNA for the CDR3: TGTGCCAGCAGTTACGATTTCACCGGGGAGCTGTTTTTT. It yields the protein CASSYDFTGELFF.

The chain recombines TRBV13 with TRBJ1-1; the D gene is possibly TRBD1 (6 bases). Germline CDR1 and CDR2: PRHDT and FYEKMQ (reference sequence). Trimming removed 6 bases at V and 0 bases at J, with 11 bases between. The CDR3 spans 14 residues. The CDR3 loop reads CASSGDTLNTEAFF. In DNA form, the CDR3 reads TGTGCCAGCAGTGGGGACACCTTGAACACTGAAGCTTTCTTT.

The CDR3 DNA reads as TGTGCCAGCAGCGGGTACAGGGACGCAGATACGCAGTATTTT. Encoded protein: CASSGYRDADTQYF. The gene calls are TRBV9 and TRBJ2-3, with D possibly being TRBD1 (6 bases). V lost 3 bases, J lost 4 bases, and 12 bases lay in between. From germline, CDR1 is SGDLS and CDR2 YYNGEE. The CDR3 is 14 residues long.

The chain has TRBV5-4 and TRBJ1-2; D is uncertain. There are 14 residues in the CDR3. Looked up from germline, CDR1 is SGHNT and CDR2 is YYREEE (reference sequence). V lost 1 base and J 4 bases, leaving 11 bases between the germline ends. CDR3 loop: CASSLKTELYGYTF. CDR3 DNA sequence: TGTGCCAGCAGCTTGAAGACCGAACTCTATGGCTACACCTTC.

This clone was seen a few times. Here the CDR3 DNA reads TGTGCCAGCAGCTTAATGGAGGGGGAAGCTTTCTTT. Residues: CASSLMEGEAFF. The genes are TRBV7-9 and TRBJ1-1, with D maybe TRBD1 (5 bases). The CDR3 runs 12 residues. Looked up from germline, CDR1 is SEHNR and CDR2 is FQNEAQ (reference sequence). With 2 bases removed from V and 8 bases from J, the gap between germline ends came to 9 bases.

The chain joins TRBV18 to TRBJ1-2; D is unclear. The germline V gene encodes CDR1 KGHSH and CDR2 LQKENI. With 2 bases removed from V and 4 bases from J, the gap between germline ends came to 11 bases. The CDR3 covers 14 residues. The CDR3 here is CASSPGQEVYGYTF. The CDR3 DNA sequence: TGTGCCAGCTCACCAGGGCAGGAGGTCTATGGCTACACCTTC.

The chain employs TRBV2 and TRBJ2-3; 7 bases are shared with TRBD1. This CDR3 has 15 residues. J was trimmed by 0 bases and V by 8 bases; bases with no gene match: 8. Germline CDR1 SNHLY, CDR2 FYNNEI. CDR3 sequence reads: CASLRGRTSTDTQYF. Written as DNA, the CDR3 is TGTGCCAGCCTAAGGGGGCGGACCAGCACAGATACGCAGTATTTT.

This rearrangement joins TRBV6-1 to TRBJ2-7; 8 bases are a match to TRBD1. The V gene end was trimmed by 3 bases and the J gene end by 4 bases; junction bases not matched to a gene: 14. The CDR3 covers 17 residues. The germline V gene encodes CDR1 MNHNS and CDR2 SASEGT. CDR3 sequence reads: CASSELKPRTGNYEQYF. CDR3 sequence (DNA): TGTGCCAGCAGTGAGCTCAAACCTCGGACAGGGAATTACGAGCAGTACTTC.

This sequence joins TRBV4-1 and TRBJ2-7; no definite D call. CDR1 is MGHRA and CDR2 is YSYEKL in the germline V gene. CDR3 size: 14 residues. Trimming removed 6 bases from V and 5 bases from J, with 17 bases in between. CDR3 residues: CASSLRQVGNEQYF. The CDR3 DNA reads TGCGCCAGCAGTCTACGGCAGGTTGGGAACGAGCAGTACTTC.